This T cell receptor beta chain was retrieved from a study of T cell responses to AZD1222 COVID-19 vaccine. The study's findings and limits: The donor cohort was predominantly white British with a female majority, and clonal diversity may have been underestimated.

The germline CDR1 and CDR2 sequences are GTSNPN and SVGIG (reference sequence). The length of the CDR3 is 11 residues. V lost 5 bases and J lost 7, with 11 bases in between. Remarks on this clone: What it recognizes is unknown.

The assay was immunoSEQ multiplex PCR, and TCRdb's table has in-frame clones only and misses some. Among roughly 200,000 clones listed, roughly 93% were seen once. The sequence derives from an adult who received the MenACWY meningococcal vaccine as a control. The chain links TRBV30 to TRBJ1-1; possible D gene TRBD1, 6 bases. The material sequenced was peripheral blood, taken 28 days after the second dose of the MenACWY control vaccine. CDR3 sequence: CAWGRGGEAFF. The CDR3 DNA reads TGTGCCTGGGGGAGGGGGGGTGAAGCTTTCTTT.